The sequence of this TCR beta chain was determined in a study of CD8 T cells in Susac syndrome. RNA was extracted with the RNeasy kit, and a quantity of about 0.45 to 1 ug was reverse transcribed using random hexamers. Across 54 Vbeta and 13 Jbeta, TCR beta CDR3 was amplified with immunoSEQ multiplex PCR. MiXCR was run by TCRdb on the immunoSEQ multiplex PCR reads, yielding one entry per CDR3 protein. This table holds approximately 160,000 distinct CDR3 sequences, 85% to 95% found once. From blood CD8+ and CD4+ T cells, TCR beta sequences were generated. Isolation of CD8+ and CD4+ T cells was performed negatively, whereas enrichment of TEMRA cells was done by FACS. The sequenced material came from CD4+ T cells from PBMCs. The receptor was isolated from a human donor in good health.

CDR3 sequence reads: CSARDYIKIPYEQYF. The CDR3, as DNA: TGCAGTGCTAGAGATTACATAAAGATCCCCTACGAGCAGTACTTC. This chain uses TRBV20-1 with TRBJ2-7; D is undetermined. The CDR3 runs 15 residues. Germline V gives CDR1 DFQATT, CDR2 SNEGSKA (reference sequence). Trimming shortened V by 0 bases and J by 2 bases, and 14 bases separated the two germline ends.